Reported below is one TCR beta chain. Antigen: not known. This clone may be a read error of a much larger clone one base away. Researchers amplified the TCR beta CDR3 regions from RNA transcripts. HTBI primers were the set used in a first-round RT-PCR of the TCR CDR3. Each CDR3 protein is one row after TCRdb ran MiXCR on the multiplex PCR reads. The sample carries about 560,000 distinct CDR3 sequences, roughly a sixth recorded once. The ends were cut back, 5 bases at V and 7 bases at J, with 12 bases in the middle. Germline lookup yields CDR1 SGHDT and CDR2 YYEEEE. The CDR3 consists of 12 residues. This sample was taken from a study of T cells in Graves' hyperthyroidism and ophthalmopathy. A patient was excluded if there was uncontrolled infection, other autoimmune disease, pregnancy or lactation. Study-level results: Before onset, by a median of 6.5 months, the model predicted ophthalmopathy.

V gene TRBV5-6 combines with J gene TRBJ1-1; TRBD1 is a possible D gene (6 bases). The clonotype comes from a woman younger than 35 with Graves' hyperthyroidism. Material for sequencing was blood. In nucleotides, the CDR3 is TGTGCCAGCAGTTGTGCAGGGGTTGAAGCTTTCTTT. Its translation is CASSCAGVEAFF.